In its sample, the clone carrying this T cell receptor beta chain was seen once. Antigen: not known. Just one base apart from a much larger clone, this may be a read error. The sample originates from a study of Graves' ophthalmopathy and Graves' hyperthyroidism. Study observations and caveats: Blood also harbored most expanded thyroid clonotypes above 0.001 frequency.

TCR beta CDR3 amplification used RNA transcripts. Second-round multiplex PCR came after a first-round RT-PCR that employed HTBI primers. Using its own MiXCR run on the multiplex PCR reads, TCRdb lists one record per CDR3 protein. The sample has over 650,000 distinct CDR3 sequences; 35% to 50% are singletons. The germline gives CDR1 SGHRS, CDR2 YFSETQ. This CDR3 is built from 17 residues. What was sequenced was peripheral blood. This chain connects TRBV5-1 to TRBJ1-6; TRBD1 might be the D (6 bases). The receptor's source is an adult man with Graves' ophthalmopathy. The chain's CDR3 is CASSLDHRASSGSPPHF. The CDR3 region has the DNA TGCGCCAGCAGCTTGGATCACAGGGCTTCCTCGGGGTCACCCCCCCACTTT.